Listed here are 24 T cell receptor beta chains from one sample, sequenced in a study of shared clonotypes between healthy human individuals. TCRdb's table, derived via immunoSEQ multiplex PCR, lists solely in-frame clones and lacks some. The sample holds more than 400,000 clones, approximately 82% seen once. Source material: PBMCs. Every receptor here comes from a woman in her thirties or forties in good health. Some clones in this sample may be carry-over from other donors' samples.

This clone was observed a single time. The V call is TRBV7-3, the J call TRBJ2-6, with D unresolved. CDR1 and CDR2 from the germline V gene are SGHTA and FQGTGA. The ends were cut back, 2 bases at V and 1 base at J, with 9 bases in the middle. The CDR3 totals 16 residues. CDR3 sequence reads: CASSLWVASGANVLTF. The CDR3 DNA sequence: TGTGCCAGCAGCTTATGGGTGGCTTCTGGGGCCAACGTCCTGACTTTC.

The chain carries TRBV19 and TRBJ2-7; TRBD1 matches at 9 bases. Germline V gene data show CDR1 as LNHDA and CDR2 as SQIVND (reference sequence). V trimming: 6 bases; J trimming: 8 bases; junction bases outside the gene matches: 5. The CDR3 totals 12 residues. CDR3: CASSTGGPKQYF. Here the CDR3 DNA reads TGTGCCAGTAGCACAGGGGGCCCAAAGCAGTACTTC. The full variable domain, its missing parts supplied by reference TRBV19 and TRBJ2-7, is DGGITQSPKYLFRKEGQNVTLSCEQNLNHDAMYWYRQDPGQGLRLIYYSQIVNDFQKGDIAEGYSVSREKKESFPLTVTSAQKNPTAFYLCASSTGGPKQYFGPGTRLTVT.

V is TRBV30 and J is TRBJ1-1; TRBD1 might be the D (5 bases). The CDR3 sequence is 11 residues long. V lost 4 bases, J lost 6 bases, and 9 bases lay in between. Germline V gene data show CDR1 as GTSNPN and CDR2 as SVGIG (reference sequence). CDR3: CAWNMGAEAFF. The CDR3 DNA follows: TGTGCCTGGAATATGGGGGCTGAAGCTTTCTTT.

The J gene is TRBJ2-3, the V gene TRBV7-2; 10 nucleotides line up with TRBD2. CDR3 length: 16 residues. The trim removed 4 bases at V and 4 bases at J, leaving 8 bases unmatched. CDR1 and CDR2 from the germline V gene are SGHTA and FQGNSA. This chain's CDR3 is CASSYLSGRGPDTQYF. The CDR3 nucleotides read TGTGCCAGCAGCTACTTGAGCGGGAGGGGGCCAGATACGCAGTATTTT.

V is TRBV6-1 and J is TRBJ1-4, with 8 bases lining up with TRBD1. This CDR3 has 14 amino acids. The trim removed 7 bases at V and 5 bases at J, leaving 6 bases unmatched. Germline CDR1 MNHNS, CDR2 SASEGT. CDR3: CASTVDRVNEKLFF. Written as DNA, the CDR3 is TGTGCCAGCACCGTGGACAGGGTAAATGAAAAACTGTTTTTT.

On this clone: This probably arose from a read error, given a far larger clone one base away. This CDR3 is also generated by other DNA sequences in the sample. The chain recombines TRBV4-1 with TRBJ2-7; no clear D. There are 13 residues in the CDR3. In germline, CDR1 is MGHRA, CDR2 YSYEKL. The CDR3 DNA follows: TGCGCCAGCAGCCAAGTAGCTTACTACGAACAGTACTTC. It codes for CASSQVAYYEQYF.

V and J are TRBV6-4 and TRBJ2-2; 10 bases are a match to TRBD2. With 5 bases clipped from V and 4 bases from J, the junction kept 10 bases outside the gene matches. The CDR3 covers 17 residues. Germline CDR1 and CDR2: MRHNA and SNTAGT. CDR3 sequence reads: CASSPSGSEISTGELFF. The CDR3 region has the DNA TGTGCCAGCAGTCCTAGCGGGAGTGAGATTAGCACCGGGGAGCTGTTTTTT.

The chain recombines TRBV7-7 with TRBJ2-3, with 9 bases that match TRBD2. Germline V gives CDR1 SSHAT, CDR2 FNYEAQ (reference sequence). The CDR3 has 15 residues. V was pared by 1 base and J by 4 bases, with 3 bases of the junction left unmatched. The CDR3 protein is CASSLGAGGSDTQYF. The CDR3 DNA reads as TGTGCCAGCAGCTTAGGAGCGGGAGGCTCAGATACGCAGTATTTT.

This clone was picked up one time. The V and J genes are TRBV5-5 and TRBJ1-5; 8 bases match TRBD1. The CDR3 spans 15 residues. The J segment lost 8 bases and the V segment lost 3 bases, leaving 10 bases of the junction unmatched. Germline V lookup: CDR1 SGHKS, CDR2 YYEKEE (reference sequence). The CDR3 bases are TGTGCCAGCAGCTCCACAGGGGGTAGAAGGGAGCCCCAGCATTTT. Its translation is CASSSTGGRREPQHF.

This clone was recorded once. This sequence joins TRBV4-2 and TRBJ2-3, with 13 positions matching TRBD2. The germline CDR1 and CDR2 sequences are LGHNA and YNFKEQ. The V and J ends lost 4 bases and 2 bases, in that order; junction bases with no gene match: 3. CDR3 length: 16 residues. CDR3 region: CASSRGTSGDTDTQYF. CDR3 in DNA: TGTGCCAGCAGCCGAGGGACTAGCGGGGACACAGATACGCAGTATTTT.

V gene TRBV6-1 combines with J gene TRBJ2-7; no clear D gene. V lost 7 bases to trimming and J lost 5 bases, with 18 bases between them. The length of the CDR3 is 14 residues. The germline gives CDR1 MNHNS, CDR2 SASEGT. CDR3 in DNA: TGTGCCAGCACCCACAGAGCCCGGGTTCACGAGCAGTACTTC. This codes for CASTHRARVHEQYF.

This clone was picked up a small number of times. The rearrangement uses TRBV30 and TRBJ1-1; D is undetermined. Trimming took off 0 bases at V and 1 base at J, with 6 bases between the two ends. CDR3 length: 13 residues. The germline V gene has CDR1 GTSNPN and CDR2 SVGIG (reference sequence). The CDR3 protein is CAWSVGENTEAFF. In nucleotides, the CDR3 is TGTGCCTGGAGTGTGGGTGAGAACACTGAAGCTTTCTTT.

The rearrangement links TRBV10-3 to TRBJ2-3; D is unclear. This CDR3 spans 11 amino acids. The germline V and J ends were trimmed by 4 bases and 1 base, with 0 bases remaining between them. Looked up from germline, CDR1 is ENHRY and CDR2 is SYGVKD. The CDR3 DNA is TGTGCCATCAGTGGCACAGATACGCAGTATTTT. It translates to CAISGTDTQYF.

The chain joins TRBV5-1 to TRBJ2-2, with D unresolved. V lost 4 bases and J lost 4, with 14 bases in between. The CDR3 is 15 amino acids. CDR1 is SGHRS, CDR2 YFSETQ, per germline. The CDR3 loop is CASSTTELGTGELFF. CDR3 nucleotide sequence: TGCGCCAGCAGCACGACTGAGTTGGGCACCGGGGAGCTGTTTTTT.

The chain's CDR3 is CASSLRWTGELFF. Written as DNA, the CDR3 is TGTGCCAGCAGCTTACGGTGGACCGGGGAGCTGTTTTTT. The V call is TRBV11-2, the J call TRBJ2-2, with D unresolved. This CDR3 contains 13 residues. Germline CDR1 SGHAT, CDR2 FQNNGV. Trimming removed 2 bases at V and 5 bases at J, with 6 bases between. Full variable domain (missing parts from reference TRBV11-2 and TRBJ2-2): EAGVAQSPRYKIIEKRQSVAFWCNPISGHATLYWYQQILGQGPKLLIQFQNNGVVDDSQLPKDRFSAERLKGVDSTLKIQPAKLEDSAVYLCASSLRWTGELFFGEGSRLTVL.

V is TRBV7-8 and J is TRBJ1-5; 7 bases are a match to TRBD1. In germline, CDR1 is SGHVS, CDR2 FQNEAQ. This CDR3 is 14 amino acids long. V dropped 0 bases and J dropped 7; count of bases not matched to a gene: 3. The CDR3 DNA reads as TGTGCCAGCAGCTTAGCGCAACAGGGGCAGCCCCAGCATTTT. It yields the protein CASSLAQQGQPQHF.

This chain uses TRBV6-5 with TRBJ2-1; D call uncertain. Germline V gene data show CDR1 as MNHEY and CDR2 as SVGAGI. The CDR3 is 13 amino acids. With 5 bases removed from V and 5 bases from J, the gap between germline ends came to 10 bases. The CDR3 reads CASSQDGHNEQFF. The CDR3 DNA sequence: TGTGCCAGCAGTCAAGACGGACACAATGAGCAGTTCTTC.

The table lists this clone with a count of one. The chain carries TRBV29-1 and TRBJ2-5; D is unresolved. V dropped 5 bases and J dropped 5 bases, with 15 bases sitting between them. The CDR3 spans 13 residues. CDR1 is SQVTM and CDR2 is ANQGSEA in the germline V gene. The CDR3, as DNA: TGCAGCGTTCCCCAGGCGTCCAGGGAGACCCAGTACTTC. Translated: CSVPQASRETQYF.

The J gene is TRBJ1-4, the V gene TRBV30, with a tentative D call TRBD1 (5 bases). CDR1 is GTSNPN and CDR2 is SVGIG in the germline V gene (reference sequence). Trimming took off 6 bases at V and 8 bases at J, with 10 bases between the two ends. This CDR3 region has 11 residues. CDR3 protein: CACQTAEKLFF. Here the CDR3 DNA reads TGTGCCTGTCAGACAGCGGAAAAACTGTTTTTT.

The sample holds a few counts of this clone. The chain joins TRBV7-9 to TRBJ2-2; possibly TRBD1 for D (5 bases). This CDR3 comprises 14 residues. The germline V gene encodes CDR1 SEHNR and CDR2 FQNEAQ (reference sequence). Trimming cost V 4 bases and J 0 bases, with 6 bases left between them. CDR3 sequence reads: CASSSTANTGELFF. DNA for the CDR3: TGTGCCAGCAGCTCGACAGCGAACACCGGGGAGCTGTTTTTT.

This chain connects TRBV4-2 to TRBJ2-3; D tentatively fits TRBD1 or TRBD2 (5 bases each). Trimming took off 0 bases at V and 6 bases at J, with 13 bases between the two ends. The CDR3 length is 15 residues. Germline loops: CDR1 LGHNA, CDR2 YNFKEQ. CDR3 nucleotides: TGTGCCAGCAGCCAAGAGGGACGGGGTCATGATACGCAGTATTTT. It translates to CASSQEGRGHDTQYF.

As to this clone: This CDR3 is also generated by other DNA sequences in the sample. This rearrangement joins TRBV27 to TRBJ2-7, with D unclear. V lost 3 bases and J lost 4, with 10 bases in between. Germline lookup yields CDR1 MNHEY and CDR2 SMNVEV (reference sequence). The CDR3 is 13 amino acids. The CDR3 reads CASSLGLFYEQYF. Written as DNA, the CDR3 is TGTGCCAGCAGTTTGGGCCTCTTTTACGAGCAGTACTTC.

The V and J genes are TRBV7-2 and TRBJ1-5; D might be TRBD1 (6 bases). In germline, CDR1 is SGHTA, CDR2 FQGNSA. This CDR3 has 15 amino acids. V was shortened by 5 bases and J by 0 bases, with 11 bases between the two germline ends. The CDR3 DNA is TGTGCCAGCAGCAGGGGGGGGACTAGCAATCAGCCCCAGCATTTT. Amino acid sequence: CASSRGGTSNQPQHF.

This clone was seen more than once but under ten times. The chain couples TRBV29-1 to TRBJ2-7, with TRBD2 matching 11 bases. The germline V gene encodes CDR1 SQVTM and CDR2 ANQGSEA. The junction had 5 bases not matched to a gene; V was cut back by 4 bases and J by 3 bases. The CDR3 consists of 14 residues. The CDR3 bases are TGCAGCGTTGTGACTAGCGGGACTTTCTACGAGCAGTACTTC. Amino acids: CSVVTSGTFYEQYF.